Listed below are T cell receptor beta chains from one sample, sequenced in a study of shared clonotypes between healthy human individuals. Produced via immunoSEQ multiplex PCR; TCRdb's table is partial and in-frame only. The sample lists roughly 760,000 clones; around two thirds were seen once. Sequencing was done on a sample of memory CD4+ T cells sorted from blood. These receptors were obtained from a woman aged 25 to 45 in good health. Both conserved end residues are part of each CDR3. D genes are given only for firm matches. A row's size may be missing; if present it is once, few, many or a size class.

V gene,J gene,D gene,clone size,CDR3 protein,CDR3 DNA
TRBV29-1,TRBJ2-7,-,few,CSVTRGFYEQYF,TGCAGCGTCACTAGGGGGTTCTACGAGCAGTACTTC
TRBV30,TRBJ2-5,TRBD1,-,CAWSQDRVYF,TGTGCCTGGAGTCAGGACAGGGTGTACTTC
TRBV2,TRBJ2-7,-,-,CASSPTEIYEQYF,TGTGCCAGCAGTCCGACAGAAATCTACGAGCAGTACTTC
TRBV6-5,TRBJ1-3,-,-,CASRPPQGSGNTIYF,TGTGCCAGCAGGCCCCCGCAGGGGTCTGGAAACACCATATATTTT
TRBV11-2,TRBJ1-3,-,few,CASSLDRVGNTIYF,TGTGCCAGCAGCTTAGACAGGGTCGGAAACACCATATATTTT
TRBV4-2,TRBJ2-3,-,-,CASSQAGKSTDTQYF,TGTGCCAGCAGCCAAGCGGGGAAAAGCACAGATACGCAGTATTTT
TRBV19,TRBJ1-5,-,-,CASRISQADQPQHF,TGTGCCAGTAGGATTAGTCAGGCCGATCAGCCCCAGCATTTT
TRBV5-1,TRBJ2-7,TRBD2,-,CASSLVAGGGEQYF,TGCGCCAGCAGCTTGGTGGCGGGAGGGGGCGAGCAGTACTTC
TRBV5-1,TRBJ1-1,-,-,CASSLGGTLNTEAFF,TGCGCCAGCAGCTTGGGCGGGACACTGAACACTGAAGCTTTCTTT
TRBV9,TRBJ2-3,TRBD1,many,CASSPTGTGFRDTQYF,TGTGCCAGCAGCCCAACCGGGACAGGGTTTCGAGATACGCAGTATTTT
TRBV5-8,TRBJ2-3,-,-,CASSLGSHDTQYF,TGTGCCAGCAGCTTGGGTTCTCACGATACGCAGTATTTT
TRBV7-2,TRBJ1-1,TRBD1,-,CASSLLRTGRTEAFF,TGTGCCAGCAGCTTACTTCGGACAGGGAGAACTGAAGCTTTCTTT
TRBV29-1,TRBJ2-5,TRBD1,few,CSGGKDRGETQYF,TGCAGCGGGGGGAAGGACAGGGGTGAGACCCAGTACTTC
TRBV2,TRBJ2-3,-,-,CASRSSGSSTDTQYF,TGTGCCAGCAGGAGTAGCGGTTCTAGCACAGATACGCAGTATTTT
TRBV18,TRBJ2-5,-,-,CASSLTAAYQETQYF,TGTGCCAGCTCACTGACTGCCGCGTACCAAGAGACCCAGTACTTC
TRBV6-1,TRBJ1-5,-,-,CASSDYFFDAGQPQHF,TGTGCCAGCAGTGATTATTTCTTCGATGCCGGTCAGCCCCAGCATTTT
TRBV6-1,TRBJ2-7,-,-,CASTQGQFSTYEQYF,TGTGCCAGCACTCAAGGACAGTTTAGTACCTACGAGCAGTACTTC
TRBV19,TRBJ1-1,-,-,CASSPRQIEAFF,TGTGCCAGTAGTCCCCGACAGATTGAAGCTTTCTTT
TRBV28,TRBJ2-7,-,-,CASSPNTGTGYEQYF,TGTGCCAGCAGTCCTAATACAGGGACCGGCTACGAGCAGTACTTC
TRBV28,TRBJ2-3,-,-,CASSLTGILGDTQYF,TGTGCCAGCAGTCTTACAGGGATTCTTGGAGATACGCAGTATTTT
TRBV5-1,TRBJ2-1,TRBD2,-,CASSGGRSYNEQFF,TGCGCCAGCAGTGGCGGGAGGAGTTACAATGAGCAGTTCTTC
TRBV10-2,TRBJ1-2,TRBD1,-,CASRDRESGYTF,TGCGCCAGCCGGGACAGAGAATCCGGCTACACCTTC
TRBV4-2,TRBJ2-7,-,-,CASSYDQQGFGEQYF,TGTGCCAGCAGCTACGACCAACAGGGATTTGGCGAGCAGTACTTC
TRBV10-3,TRBJ2-7,TRBD2,-,CAISPAGGLYEQYF,TGTGCCATCAGCCCGGCGGGGGGCTTATACGAGCAGTACTTC
TRBV2,TRBJ2-7,TRBD2,-,CAGRGGTYEQYF,TGTGCCGGGAGGGGCGGAACCTACGAGCAGTACTTC
TRBV7-9,TRBJ2-7,-,-,CASSSPGRQYF,TGTGCCAGCAGCTCACCGGGACGGCAGTACTTC
TRBV11-3,TRBJ2-1,-,-,CASSPSGSSYNEQFF,TGTGCCAGCAGCCCCAGTGGGAGCTCCTACAATGAGCAGTTCTTC
TRBV5-4,TRBJ2-7,TRBD1,-,CASSFGGDRGPREQYF,TGTGCCAGCAGCTTCGGTGGGGACAGGGGGCCAAGGGAGCAGTACTTC
TRBV5-1,TRBJ2-5,-,once,CASSLAIPQTETQYF,TGCGCCAGCAGCTTGGCCATCCCTCAGACCGAGACCCAGTACTTC
TRBV23-1,TRBJ2-7,-,medium-sized,CASTTKGGTEAYEQYF,TGCGCCAGCACCACAAAGGGGGGGACGGAGGCCTACGAGCAGTACTTC
TRBV28,TRBJ1-3,-,-,CASSLGHRIGNTIYF,TGTGCCAGCAGCCTTGGACATCGGATTGGAAACACCATATATTTT
TRBV5-5,TRBJ2-7,-,-,CASGLQGAYEQYF,TGTGCCAGCGGCTTGCAGGGCGCCTACGAGCAGTACTTC
TRBV7-3,TRBJ2-1,TRBD2,-,CASSYPGLAGGPYNEQFF,TGTGCCAGCAGCTATCCGGGACTAGCGGGAGGGCCCTACAATGAGCAGTTCTTC
TRBV18,TRBJ1-5,-,-,CASSPPRKDGGGNQPQHF,TGTGCCAGCTCACCACCAAGGAAGGACGGGGGGGGAAATCAGCCCCAGCATTTT
TRBV28,TRBJ1-4,TRBD1,-,CASSRPGQGAINEKLFF,TGTGCCAGCAGTCGTCCGGGACAGGGGGCAATTAATGAAAAACTGTTTTTT
TRBV2,TRBJ2-4,-,-,CASSEARRAFRGAKNIQYF,TGTGCCAGCAGTGAAGCACGGAGGGCTTTTCGGGGGGCCAAAAACATTCAGTACTTC
TRBV27,TRBJ2-3,-,once,CASTPWGSGDTDTQYF,TGTGCCAGCACTCCTTGGGGGAGTGGGGACACAGATACGCAGTATTTT
TRBV20-1,TRBJ2-7,-,-,CSAWESYEQYF,TGCAGTGCTTGGGAAAGCTACGAGCAGTACTTC
TRBV27,TRBJ2-7,TRBD1,-,CASSGRTGSSYEQYF,TGTGCCAGCAGTGGGCGGACAGGATCCTCCTACGAGCAGTACTTC
TRBV5-1,TRBJ2-5,TRBD2,-,CASSVAGEGWETQYF,TGCGCCAGCAGCGTAGCGGGAGAGGGTTGGGAGACCCAGTACTTC
TRBV6-1,TRBJ1-1,-,-,CASSRRKGMAEAFF,TGTGCCAGCAGTCGACGGAAAGGTATGGCTGAAGCTTTCTTT
TRBV5-6,TRBJ2-7,-,-,CASSPGAARAGYEQYF,TGTGCCAGCAGCCCCGGTGCTGCGAGGGCAGGCTACGAGCAGTACTTC
TRBV2,TRBJ1-1,-,-,CASSRTGMGTEAFF,TGTGCCAGCAGCCGTACAGGGATGGGCACTGAAGCTTTCTTT
TRBV27,TRBJ1-4,TRBD1,few,CASRNRGRDEKLFF,TGTGCCAGCAGGAACAGGGGGCGGGACGAAAAACTGTTTTTT
TRBV10-3,TRBJ2-4,TRBD1,once,CAVRDRENIQYF,TGTGCCGTACGGGACAGGGAGAACATTCAGTACTTC
TRBV5-4,TRBJ2-1,-,-,CASQVSTSRSYNEQFF,TGTGCCAGCCAGGTGTCCACGTCCCGCTCCTACAATGAGCAGTTCTTC
TRBV5-1,TRBJ1-2,TRBD1,-,CASSQGQINGYTF,TGCGCCAGCAGCCAGGGACAGATTAATGGCTACACCTTC